The source of this T cell receptor beta chain is a study of response to subunit inactivated influenza vaccine. TCRdb re-analysed the RT-PCR reads in MiXCR, keeping a single row per CDR3 protein. The sample lists some 850,000 distinct CDR3 sequences; less than 20% were seen once. This clonotype was detected many times. The antigen remains unidentified. General study results and limits: Authors proposed each seasonal influenza vaccination draws in few new T cells.

Germline V gene sequence: CDR1 SGHTA, CDR2 FQGNSA. The V and J ends lost 3 bases and 4 bases respectively, with 7 bases between them. This CDR3 region has 13 residues. This sequence joins TRBV7-2 and TRBJ1-5; D ambiguous. The clonotype comes from a man aged 45-65 years who received an inactivated influenza vaccine. This sample comprised PBMCs from blood, obtained less than 6 days after vaccination. The CDR3 region is CASSFTANQPQHF. CDR3 in DNA: TGTGCCAGCAGCTTTACGGCTAATCAGCCCCAGCATTTT.